These T cell receptor beta chains were read from a single sample in a study of regulatory T cells in long-lasting Graves disease. One entry per CDR3 protein, called by TCRdb with MiXCR from the multiplex PCR reads. The sample records about 560,000 distinct CDR3 sequences, about 15% being singletons. This sample also belongs to another study, concerning T cells in Graves' hyperthyroidism and ophthalmopathy.

The sequenced sample was peripheral blood mononuclear cells (PBMCs), obtained at new diagnosis, from a patient treated with antithyroid drugs. The receptors originated from a man aged 18 to 29 with Graves disease. The CDR3 runs from the conserved cysteine through the conserved F or W. Fields, in order: V gene, clone size, J gene, D gene, CDR3 DNA, CDR3 protein. D genes are given only for firm matches. Clone size is not always given. Where it is, it says once, few, many or a class for expanded clones.

V: TRBV28
size: many
J: TRBJ1-3
D: TRBD1
DNA: TGTGCCAGCAGTTTGGGACAGGGAGCGCCGGACACCATATATTTT
CDR3: CASSLGQGAPDTIYF

V: TRBV28
size: NA
J: TRBJ2-1
D: TRBD1
DNA: TGTGCCAGCAGTTTGGGACAGGGCAATGAGCAGCTCTTC
CDR3: CASSLGQGNEQLF

V: TRBV7-9
size: many
J: TRBJ2-5
D: NA
DNA: TGTGCCAGCACCTCAGGCGAGGGAAGGGAGACCCAGTACTTC
CDR3: CASTSGEGRETQYF

V: TRBV29-1
size: few
J: TRBJ2-2
D: TRBD2
DNA: TGCAGCGTTGGGCTAGCGGGAGAGTCCACCGGGGAGCTGTTTTTT
CDR3: CSVGLAGESTGELFF

V: TRBV25-1
size: few
J: TRBJ2-7
D: TRBD2
DNA: TGTGCCAGCAGTGACCCGGGAGGCGGGACTAGGTACTTC
CDR3: CASSDPGGGTRYF

V: TRBV28
size: few
J: TRBJ1-5
D: NA
DNA: TGTGCCAGCAGTTATTTCCAGGGAATAGGGCAAGATCAGCCCCAGCATTTT
CDR3: CASSYFQGIGQDQPQHF

V: TRBV4-1
size: NA
J: TRBJ2-5
D: NA
DNA: TGCGCCAGCAGCCTAAGTGGCGTAGCAGAGACCCAGTACTTC
CDR3: CASSLSGVAETQYF

V: TRBV30
size: many
J: TRBJ1-1
D: NA
DNA: TGTGCCTGGAGTTTGGTAACTGAAGCTTTCTTT
CDR3: CAWSLVTEAFF

V: TRBV27
size: NA
J: TRBJ2-7
D: TRBD2
DNA: TGTGCCAGCAGTTTGAGGTCTAGCGGGAGAAACGAGCAGTACTTC
CDR3: CASSLRSSGRNEQYF

V: TRBV7-2
size: many
J: TRBJ1-2
D: NA
DNA: TGTGCCAGCAGCTTAGCCGGCTTAATGGGCTATGGCTACACCTTC
CDR3: CASSLAGLMGYGYTF

V: TRBV3-1
size: many
J: TRBJ2-7
D: NA
DNA: TGTGCCAGCAGCCAGTCTCCCGAGGTGGTCTACGAGCAGTACTTC
CDR3: CASSQSPEVVYEQYF

V: TRBV18
size: many
J: TRBJ1-1
D: NA
DNA: TGTGCCAGCTCAACAGAATGGGCTGAAGCTTTCTTT
CDR3: CASSTEWAEAFF

V: TRBV7-3
size: many
J: TRBJ2-7
D: NA
DNA: TGTGCCAGCAGCGCAATGGACAGTTCCTACGAGCAGTACTTC
CDR3: CASSAMDSSYEQYF

V: TRBV5-1
size: NA
J: TRBJ2-7
D: NA
DNA: TGCGCCAGCAGCTTGGGACCACAGGAATTCTCCTACGAGCAGTACTTC
CDR3: CASSLGPQEFSYEQYF

V: TRBV7-2
size: NA
J: TRBJ1-5
D: NA
DNA: TGTGCCAGCAGTAAACGATTAGCTCAGCCCCAGCATTTT
CDR3: CASSKRLAQPQHF

V: TRBV11-2
size: NA
J: TRBJ1-4
D: NA
DNA: TGTGCCAGCAGCTTAGTTTTGCGAGGCGGTGAAAAACTGTTTTTT
CDR3: CASSLVLRGGEKLFF

V: TRBV7-3
size: NA
J: TRBJ2-2
D: TRBD2
DNA: TGTGCCAGCAGCCTAAGCGGGAGTGACACCGGGGAGCTGTTTTTT
CDR3: CASSLSGSDTGELFF

V: TRBV3-1
size: few
J: TRBJ2-2
D: TRBD2
DNA: TGTGCCAGCAGCCCTCAACTAGCGGGAGCAGGCGGGGAGCTGTTTTTT
CDR3: CASSPQLAGAGGELFF

V: TRBV5-1
size: many
J: TRBJ1-2
D: NA
DNA: TGCGCCAGCAGCATCGAGGGCGTCAGGGGTCTTCTTGGCTACACCTTC
CDR3: CASSIEGVRGLLGYTF

V: TRBV12-3/TRBV12-4
size: NA
J: TRBJ1-4
D: NA
DNA: TGTGCCAGCAGTAGGACCCAGGAAGAGTCTAATGAAAAACTGTTTTTT
CDR3: CASSRTQEESNEKLFF

V: TRBV2
size: NA
J: TRBJ1-5
D: TRBD1
DNA: TGTGCCAGCAGTGTAAGGACAGGGAGCAATCAGCCCCAGCATTTT
CDR3: CASSVRTGSNQPQHF

V: TRBV28
size: few
J: TRBJ1-6
D: NA
DNA: TGTGCCAGCAGCCAACGGGGATATAATTCACCCCTCCACTTT
CDR3: CASSQRGYNSPLHF

V: TRBV30
size: NA
J: TRBJ1-4
D: TRBD1
DNA: TGTGCCTGGAACCGACAGGGGCGTCCTAATGAAAAACTGTTTTTT
CDR3: CAWNRQGRPNEKLFF

V: TRBV28
size: many
J: TRBJ1-1
D: NA
DNA: TGTGCCAGCAGCATGGACAAGCGGGGCGCCGGACCCACTGAAGCTTTCTTT
CDR3: CASSMDKRGAGPTEAFF

V: TRBV4-1
size: few
J: TRBJ2-3
D: NA
DNA: TGCGCCAGCAGCCAACGGGACACCCTCAAACCAGATACGCAGTATTTT
CDR3: CASSQRDTLKPDTQYF

V: TRBV7-9
size: once
J: TRBJ1-4
D: NA
DNA: TGTGCCAGCAGCTTAGTCGGGGACTTTAATGAAAAACTGTTTTTT
CDR3: CASSLVGDFNEKLFF

V: TRBV6-4
size: many
J: TRBJ1-1
D: TRBD1
DNA: TGTGCCAGCAGTGCGGACAGGCGAACTGAAGCTTTCTTT
CDR3: CASSADRRTEAFF

V: TRBV6-1
size: NA
J: TRBJ2-5
D: TRBD1
DNA: TGTGCCAGCAGGAGGGACAGGGCCCGCGGGGAGACCCAGTACTTC
CDR3: CASRRDRARGETQYF

V: TRBV4-1
size: NA
J: TRBJ2-3
D: NA
DNA: TGCGCCAGCAGCCAAGGCGATGGGATGGGTAGCACAGATACGCAGTATTTT
CDR3: CASSQGDGMGSTDTQYF

V: TRBV3-1
size: many
J: TRBJ2-7
D: NA
DNA: TGTGCCAGCAGCCAACCCGGAAGAGGCGATCTCTACGAGCAGTACTTC
CDR3: CASSQPGRGDLYEQYF

V: TRBV28
size: NA
J: TRBJ1-1
D: NA
DNA: TGTGCCAGCAGTTCCCCGGGAGCCGAGAACACTGAAGCTTTCTTT
CDR3: CASSSPGAENTEAFF

V: TRBV18
size: few
J: TRBJ1-1
D: TRBD1
DNA: TGTGCCAGCTCACCTGCGGGAAAGGGACAGGGGGTCACTGAAGCTTTCTTT
CDR3: CASSPAGKGQGVTEAFF

V: TRBV6-2/TRBV6-3
size: many
J: TRBJ2-7
D: TRBD2
DNA: TGTGCCAGCAGTTACCCGACTAGCGGGATATACGAGCAGTACTTC
CDR3: CASSYPTSGIYEQYF

V: TRBV20-1
size: many
J: TRBJ2-1
D: NA
DNA: TGCAGTGCTAGAGGTCCAGCCAATGAGCAGTTCTTC
CDR3: CSARGPANEQFF

V: TRBV29-1
size: few
J: TRBJ2-5
D: TRBD1
DNA: TGCAGCGTTGAGGGACAGGGGGCGGCCCAGTACTTC
CDR3: CSVEGQGAAQYF

V: TRBV5-1
size: NA
J: TRBJ1-1
D: NA
DNA: TGCGCCAGCAGCAGGAGGACCAGGCAGGGGTCTGAAGCTTTCTTT
CDR3: CASSRRTRQGSEAFF

V: TRBV20-1
size: NA
J: TRBJ2-3
D: TRBD2
DNA: TGCAGTGCTAAGCGGGAGATTAAAGATACGCAGTATTTT
CDR3: CSAKREIKDTQYF

V: TRBV7-9
size: many
J: TRBJ2-5
D: NA
DNA: TGTGCCAGCAGCTTAGTGCCCAGCCATGAGGAGACCCAGTACTTC
CDR3: CASSLVPSHEETQYF

V: TRBV27
size: NA
J: TRBJ1-6
D: NA
DNA: TGTGCCAGCAGTTTCGGGGGGCAAAGGAATTCACCCCTCCACTTT
CDR3: CASSFGGQRNSPLHF

V: TRBV2
size: many
J: TRBJ2-7
D: TRBD2
DNA: TGTGCCAGCAGTGCGGGACTAGTCTCCTACGAGCAGTACTTC
CDR3: CASSAGLVSYEQYF

V: TRBV30
size: NA
J: TRBJ2-5
D: NA
DNA: TGTGCCTGGAGTATCGGGGGCCCAGAAGAGACCCAGTACTTC
CDR3: CAWSIGGPEETQYF